These 2 T cell receptor beta chains were all obtained from the same sample, sequenced in a study of blood T cell repertoires in COVID-19. TCRdb's copy holds only in-frame clones and misses some; the assay was immunoSEQ multiplex PCR. The data contain 250,000 to 300,000 clones, 65% to 90% of them singletons. Sequences were obtained from peripheral blood. The receptor set was obtained from a woman aged 60 to 75 with active or convalescent COVID-19.

In its sample, this clone was seen a few times. The V call is TRBV7-2, the J call TRBJ2-5, with TRBD1 identical over 7 bases. Unmatched junction bases numbered 7, after V lost 1 base and J lost 5 bases. The germline CDR1 and CDR2 sequences are SGHTA and FQGNSA. The length of the CDR3 is 15 residues. The CDR3 sequence is CASSLVGDRVETQYF. CDR3 coding DNA: TGTGCCAGCAGCTTAGTCGGTGACAGGGTTGAGACCCAGTACTTC.

This clone was detected only a few times. V is TRBV12-3 or TRBV12-4 and J is TRBJ1-2, with 12 bases matching TRBD1. After removal of 2 bases from V and 14 bases from J, the junction contained 3 bases not matched to a gene. The CDR3 is made up of 12 amino acids. The CDR3 DNA reads TGTGCCAGCAGTTTATGGGACAGGGGGCAGACCTTC. Translating it yields CASSLWDRGQTF.